The 8 T cell receptor beta chains in this list originate from one sample, sequenced in a study of blood T cell repertoires in COVID-19. Sequencing was performed with immunoSEQ multiplex PCR; in TCRdb, only in-frame clones are kept and a portion is missing. The data show 150,000 or so clones, 70% to 85% seen once. The source material was peripheral blood. These receptors were collected from a man in his 60s who had recovered from COVID-19.

The gene calls are TRBV2 and TRBJ2-1, with 10 bases lining up with TRBD2. V gave up 9 bases and J gave up 10 bases; unmatched junction bases: 21. Germline lookup yields CDR1 SNHLY and CDR2 FYNNEI. The CDR3 has 17 amino acids. As DNA, the CDR3 is TGTGCCAGTTACTTCGGCAGCGGGGGGGCCAACCGTCTGGAGCAGTTCTTC. This codes for CASYFGSGGANRLEQFF.

The V call is TRBV4-1, the J call TRBJ1-1, with 7 bases aligning to TRBD1. Trimming cost V 1 base and J 3 bases; bases outside gene matches: 8. The CDR3 is made up of 16 amino acids. From germline, CDR1 is MGHRA and CDR2 YSYEKL. The CDR3 reads CASSQAQTGSYTEAFF. For the CDR3, the DNA is TGCGCCAGCAGCCAAGCACAGACAGGGTCTTACACTGAAGCTTTCTTT.

This clone showed up just once. V gene TRBV11-2 combines with J gene TRBJ1-5, with D tentatively TRBD1 (5 bases). Trimming stripped 0 bases from V and 5 bases from J, with 5 bases between. CDR3 length equals 13 residues. Germline CDR1 SGHAT, CDR2 FQNNGV. DNA of the CDR3: TGTGCCAGCAGCTTAGACAGGGATCAGCCCCAGCATTTT. Translating gives CASSLDRDQPQHF.

The chain is built from TRBV7-9 and TRBJ2-1; 11 positions agree with TRBD2. CDR1 and CDR2 from the germline V gene are SEHNR and FQNEAQ (reference sequence). J lost 10 bases, V lost 3 bases, and 11 bases had no gene match. The CDR3 extends over 16 amino acids. The CDR3 sequence: CASSFQLAGAGEEQFF. Here the CDR3 DNA reads TGTGCCAGCAGCTTCCAACTAGCGGGGGCGGGAGAGGAGCAGTTCTTC.

The chain recombines TRBV11-2 with TRBJ2-7; 10 nucleotides agree with TRBD2. Germline CDR1 reads SGHAT; CDR2 reads FQNNGV. After removal of 5 bases from V and 2 bases from J, the junction contained 18 bases not matched to a gene. This CDR3 comprises 19 residues. CDR3 loop: CASSPGRGSGGATTYEQYF. In nucleotides, the CDR3 is TGTGCCAGCAGCCCGGGGAGGGGCAGCGGGGGGGCGACTACCTACGAGCAGTACTTC. Using reference TRBV11-2 and TRBJ2-7 for the parts outside the CDR3, the full variable domain is EAGVAQSPRYKIIEKRQSVAFWCNPISGHATLYWYQQILGQGPKLLIQFQNNGVVDDSQLPKDRFSAERLKGVDSTLKIQPAKLEDSAVYLCASSPGRGSGGATTYEQYFGPGTRLTVT.

The chain carries TRBV6-6 and TRBJ2-3; the D is unclear. Germline CDR1 reads MNHNY; CDR2 reads SVGAGI (reference sequence). CDR3 length: 15 amino acids. The V gene lost 2 bases and the J gene lost 2 bases, with 11 bases spanning the gap. The CDR3 coding sequence is TGTGCCAGCAGTTACGCCGGGTCATCCACAGATACGCAGTATTTT. This gives the protein CASSYAGSSTDTQYF.

For this clone: Other nucleotide sequences in the sample specify the same CDR3. The rearrangement joins TRBV19 to TRBJ1-1; perhaps TRBD1 as D (5 bases). The germline CDR1 and CDR2 sequences are LNHDA and SQIVND (reference sequence). V lost 5 bases to trimming and J lost 5 bases, with 9 bases between them. CDR3 size: 12 residues. The CDR3 protein is CASSWRGTEAFF. The CDR3 DNA reads as TGTGCCAGTAGTTGGCGGGGGACTGAAGCTTTCTTT.

This chain uses TRBV7-2 with TRBJ2-7; D may be TRBD2 (7 bases). Germline V gene data show CDR1 as SGHTA and CDR2 as FQGNSA. This CDR3 region has 14 residues. V lost 1 base to trimming and J lost 5 bases, with 12 bases between them. CDR3 in amino acids: CASSLGGGADEQYF. CDR3 coding DNA: TGTGCCAGCAGCTTAGGTGGGGGGGCCGACGAGCAGTACTTC.